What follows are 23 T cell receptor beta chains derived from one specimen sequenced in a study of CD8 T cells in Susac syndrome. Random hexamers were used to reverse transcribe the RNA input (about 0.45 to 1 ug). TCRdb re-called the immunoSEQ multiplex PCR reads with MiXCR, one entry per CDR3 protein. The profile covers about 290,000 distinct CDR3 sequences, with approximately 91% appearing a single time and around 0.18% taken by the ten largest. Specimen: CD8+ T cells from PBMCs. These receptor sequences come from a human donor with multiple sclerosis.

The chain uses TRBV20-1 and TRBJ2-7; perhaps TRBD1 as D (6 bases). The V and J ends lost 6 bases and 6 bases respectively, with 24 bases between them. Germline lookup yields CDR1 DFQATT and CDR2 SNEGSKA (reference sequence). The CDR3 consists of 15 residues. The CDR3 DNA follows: TGCAGTGCCCTGTATTCCCCCAACAGGGAAGGCGAGCAGTACTTC. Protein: CSALYSPNREGEQYF.

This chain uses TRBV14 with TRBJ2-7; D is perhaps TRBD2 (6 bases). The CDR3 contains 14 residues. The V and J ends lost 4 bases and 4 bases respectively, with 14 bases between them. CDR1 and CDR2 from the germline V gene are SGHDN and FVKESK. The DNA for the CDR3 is TGTGCCAGCAGCCCGCTTGGAGGGCCTTACGAGCAGTACTTC. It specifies CASSPLGGPYEQYF.

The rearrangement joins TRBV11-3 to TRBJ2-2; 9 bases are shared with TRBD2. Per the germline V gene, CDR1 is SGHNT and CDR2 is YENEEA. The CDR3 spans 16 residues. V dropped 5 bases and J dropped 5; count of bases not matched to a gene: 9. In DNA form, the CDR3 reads TGTGCCAGCAGCGAGCACCAACTAGCGGGTACCGGGGAGCTGTTTTTT. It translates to CASSEHQLAGTGELFF.

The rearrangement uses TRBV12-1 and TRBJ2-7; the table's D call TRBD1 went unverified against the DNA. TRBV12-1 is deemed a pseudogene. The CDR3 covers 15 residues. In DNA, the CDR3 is TGTGCCAGCAGCACTGAGACAGGGAGCTCCTACGAGCAGTACTTC. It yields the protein CASSTETGSSYEQYF.

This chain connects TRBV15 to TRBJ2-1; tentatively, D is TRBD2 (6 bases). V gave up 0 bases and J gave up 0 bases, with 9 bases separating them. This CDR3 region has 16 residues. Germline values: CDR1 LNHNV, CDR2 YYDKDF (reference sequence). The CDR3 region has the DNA TGTGCCACCAGCAGAGAGTACGGGAGCTCCTACAATGAGCAGTTCTTC. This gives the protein CATSREYGSSYNEQFF.

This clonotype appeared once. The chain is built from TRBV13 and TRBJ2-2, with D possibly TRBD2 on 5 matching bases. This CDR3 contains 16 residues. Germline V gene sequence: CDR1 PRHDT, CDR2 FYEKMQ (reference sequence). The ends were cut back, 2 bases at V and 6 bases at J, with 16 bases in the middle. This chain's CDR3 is CASSLLGPAGPGELFF. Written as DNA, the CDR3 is TGTGCCAGCAGCTTACTTGGGCCCGCGGGCCCCGGGGAGCTGTTTTTT.

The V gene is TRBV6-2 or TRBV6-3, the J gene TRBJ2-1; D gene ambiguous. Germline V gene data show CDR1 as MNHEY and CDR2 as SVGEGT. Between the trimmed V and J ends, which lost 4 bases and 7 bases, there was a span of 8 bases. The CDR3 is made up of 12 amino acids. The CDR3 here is CASSWLENEQFF. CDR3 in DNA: TGTGCCAGCAGTTGGCTCGAAAATGAGCAGTTCTTC.

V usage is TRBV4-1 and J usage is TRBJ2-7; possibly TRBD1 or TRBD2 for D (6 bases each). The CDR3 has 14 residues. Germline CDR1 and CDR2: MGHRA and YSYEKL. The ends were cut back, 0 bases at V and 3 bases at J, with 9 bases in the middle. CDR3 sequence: CASSQDEGGYEQYF. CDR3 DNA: TGCGCCAGCAGCCAAGATGAGGGGGGCTACGAGCAGTACTTC.

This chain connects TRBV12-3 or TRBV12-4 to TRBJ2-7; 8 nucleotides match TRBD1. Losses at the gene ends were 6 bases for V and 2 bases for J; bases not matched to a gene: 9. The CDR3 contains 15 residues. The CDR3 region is CASSTLPQGAYEQYF. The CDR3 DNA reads TGTGCCAGCAGCACCCTCCCACAGGGGGCCTACGAGCAGTACTTC.

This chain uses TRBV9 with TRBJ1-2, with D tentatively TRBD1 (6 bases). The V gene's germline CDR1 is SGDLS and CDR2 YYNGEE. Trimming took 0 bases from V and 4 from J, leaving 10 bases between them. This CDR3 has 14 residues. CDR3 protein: CASSVDGGPYGYTF. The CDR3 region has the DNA TGTGCCAGCAGCGTAGACGGGGGGCCCTATGGCTACACCTTC.

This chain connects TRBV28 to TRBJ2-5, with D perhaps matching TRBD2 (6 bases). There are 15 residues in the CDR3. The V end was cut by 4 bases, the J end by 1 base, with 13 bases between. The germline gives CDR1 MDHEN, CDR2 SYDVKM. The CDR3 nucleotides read TGTGCCAGCAGTTCGTTGGAGGGGCTCCAAGAGACCCAGTACTTC. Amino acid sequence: CASSSLEGLQETQYF. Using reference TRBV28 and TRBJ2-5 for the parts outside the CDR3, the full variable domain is DVKVTQSSRYLVKRTGEKVFLECVQDMDHENMFWYRQDPGLGLRLIYFSYDVKMKEKGDIPEGYSVSREKKERFSLILESASTNQTSMYLCASSSLEGLQETQYFGPGTRLLVL.

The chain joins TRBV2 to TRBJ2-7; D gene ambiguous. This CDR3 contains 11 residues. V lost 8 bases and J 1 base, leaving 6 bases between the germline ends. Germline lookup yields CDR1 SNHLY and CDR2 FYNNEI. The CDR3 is CASCISYEQYF. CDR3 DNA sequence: TGTGCCAGCTGCATTTCCTACGAGCAGTACTTC.

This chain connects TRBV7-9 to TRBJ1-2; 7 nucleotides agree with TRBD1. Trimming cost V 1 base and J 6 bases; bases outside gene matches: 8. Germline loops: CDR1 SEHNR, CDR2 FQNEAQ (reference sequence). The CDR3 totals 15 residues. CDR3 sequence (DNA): TGTGCCAGCAGCTTAGTAGGGGGCGATTCCCATGGCTACACCTTC. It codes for CASSLVGGDSHGYTF. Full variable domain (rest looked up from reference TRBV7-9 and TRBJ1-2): DTGVSQNPRHKITKRGQNVTFRCDPISEHNRLYWYRQTLGQGPEFLTYFQNEAQLEKSRLLSDRFSAERPKGSFSTLEIQRTEQGDSAMYLCASSLVGGDSHGYTFGSGTRLTVV.

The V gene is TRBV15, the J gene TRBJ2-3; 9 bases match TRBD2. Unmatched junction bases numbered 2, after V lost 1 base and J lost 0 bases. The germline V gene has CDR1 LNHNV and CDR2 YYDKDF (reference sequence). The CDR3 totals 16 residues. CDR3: CATSRGTSGSTDTQYF. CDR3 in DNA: TGTGCCACCAGCAGAGGTACTAGCGGGAGCACAGATACGCAGTATTTT.

CDR3 sequence (DNA): TGCAGCGTTGAGGACAGCCCTGACGAGCAGTACTTC. Its protein is CSVEDSPDEQYF. This sequence joins TRBV29-1 and TRBJ2-7; the D gene is possibly TRBD1 (6 bases). CDR1 and CDR2 (germline): SQVTM, ANQGSEA. The ends were cut back, 3 bases at V and 5 bases at J, with 11 bases in the middle. The length of the CDR3 is 12 residues.

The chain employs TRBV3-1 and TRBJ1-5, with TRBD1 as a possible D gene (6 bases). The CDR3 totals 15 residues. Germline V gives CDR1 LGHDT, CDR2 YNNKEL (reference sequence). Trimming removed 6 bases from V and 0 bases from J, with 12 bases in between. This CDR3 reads CASSQGMYSNQPQHF. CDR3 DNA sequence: TGTGCCAGCAGTCAGGGGATGTATAGCAATCAGCCCCAGCATTTT.

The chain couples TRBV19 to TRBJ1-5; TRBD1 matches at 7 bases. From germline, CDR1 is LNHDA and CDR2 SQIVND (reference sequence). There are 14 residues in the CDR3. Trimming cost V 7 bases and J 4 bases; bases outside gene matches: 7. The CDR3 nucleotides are TGTGCCAGTAAGGGGGACAGCCAGAATCAGCCCCAGCATTTT. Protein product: CASKGDSQNQPQHF.

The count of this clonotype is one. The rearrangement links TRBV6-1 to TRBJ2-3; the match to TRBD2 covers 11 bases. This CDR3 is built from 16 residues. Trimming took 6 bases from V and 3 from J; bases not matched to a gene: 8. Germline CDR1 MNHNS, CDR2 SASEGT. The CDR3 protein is CASRTIAGGLTDTQYF. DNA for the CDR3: TGTGCCAGCAGAACGATAGCGGGAGGGCTAACAGATACGCAGTATTTT.

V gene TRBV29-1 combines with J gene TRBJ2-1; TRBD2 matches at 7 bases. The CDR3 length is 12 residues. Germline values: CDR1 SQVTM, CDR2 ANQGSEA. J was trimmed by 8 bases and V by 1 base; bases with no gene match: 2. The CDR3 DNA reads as TGCAGCGTTGAAGGACGGGGGGATGAGCAGTTCTTC. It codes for CSVEGRGDEQFF.

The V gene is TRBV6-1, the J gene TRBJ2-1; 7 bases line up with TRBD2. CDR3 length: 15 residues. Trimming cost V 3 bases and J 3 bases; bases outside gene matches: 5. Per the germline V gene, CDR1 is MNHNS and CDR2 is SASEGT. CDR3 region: CASSEGLAVYNEQFF. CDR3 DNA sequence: TGTGCCAGCAGTGAGGGGCTAGCGGTCTACAATGAGCAGTTCTTC.

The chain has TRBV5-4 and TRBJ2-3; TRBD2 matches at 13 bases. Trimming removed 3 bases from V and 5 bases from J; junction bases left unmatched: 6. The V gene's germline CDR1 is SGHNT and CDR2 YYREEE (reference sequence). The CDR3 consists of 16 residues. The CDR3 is CASSSLAGGPIDTQYF. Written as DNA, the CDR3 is TGTGCCAGCAGCTCACTAGCGGGGGGGCCGATAGATACGCAGTATTTT. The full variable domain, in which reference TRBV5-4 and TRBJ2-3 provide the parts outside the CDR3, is ETGVTQSPTHLIKTRGQQVTLRCSSQSGHNTVSWYQQALGQGPQFIFQYYREEENGRGNFPPRFSGLQFPNYSSELNVNALELDDSALYLCASSSLAGGPIDTQYFGPGTRLTVL.

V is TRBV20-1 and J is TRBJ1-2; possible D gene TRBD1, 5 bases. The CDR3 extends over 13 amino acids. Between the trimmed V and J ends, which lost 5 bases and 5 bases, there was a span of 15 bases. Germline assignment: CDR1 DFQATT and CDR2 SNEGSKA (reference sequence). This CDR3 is CSARRTGGYGYTF. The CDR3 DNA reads TGCAGTGCTCGCCGGACTGGGGGATATGGCTACACCTTC.

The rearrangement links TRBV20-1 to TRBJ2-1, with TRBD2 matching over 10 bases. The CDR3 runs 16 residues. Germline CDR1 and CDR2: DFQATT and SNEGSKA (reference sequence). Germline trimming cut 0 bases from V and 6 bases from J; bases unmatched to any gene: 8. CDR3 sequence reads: CSARDLTSGDINEQFF. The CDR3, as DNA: TGCAGTGCTAGAGACCTCACTAGCGGGGACATCAATGAGCAGTTCTTC.